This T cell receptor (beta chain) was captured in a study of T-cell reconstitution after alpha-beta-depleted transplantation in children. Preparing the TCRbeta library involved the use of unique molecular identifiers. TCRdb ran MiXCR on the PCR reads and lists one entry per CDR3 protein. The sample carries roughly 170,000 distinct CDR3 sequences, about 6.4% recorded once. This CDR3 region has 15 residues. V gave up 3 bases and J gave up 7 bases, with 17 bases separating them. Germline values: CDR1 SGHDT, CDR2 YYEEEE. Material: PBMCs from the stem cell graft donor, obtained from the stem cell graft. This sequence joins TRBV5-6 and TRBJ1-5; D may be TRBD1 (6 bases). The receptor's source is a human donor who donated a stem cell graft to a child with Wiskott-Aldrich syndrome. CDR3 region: CASSSWRQGRQPQHF. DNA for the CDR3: TGTGCCAGCAGCTCTTGGAGGCAGGGGCGGCAGCCCCAGCATTTT.